The 15 T cell receptor beta chains presented below share a single source sample, sequenced in a study of blood T cells in healthy people across ages. Then a second PCR, running about 7 to 11 cycles, was carried out with a sample-barcoded 5' primer and a J-beta primer mix. From the 5' RACE reads, TCRdb called clonotypes with MiXCR, one entry per CDR3 protein. Among under 750,000 distinct CDR3 sequences listed, around 48% were seen once. Sequenced material: blood. Every receptor here comes from a man older than 75 in good health.

This clonotype occurred a few times. The chain combines TRBV5-1 with TRBJ2-5; 15 bases line up with TRBD2. Germline V CDR1 and CDR2: SGHRS, YFSETQ. Trimming at V came to 3 bases and at J to 5 bases, leaving 5 bases not matched to a gene. CDR3 length: 16 residues. CDR3 sequence (DNA): TGCGCCAGCAGCTCCTATGGACTAGCGGGAGGGGAGACCCAGTACTTC. The encoded protein is CASSSYGLAGGETQYF.

The rearrangement joins TRBV4-1 to TRBJ2-7, with a possible D match to TRBD2 (5 bases). The CDR3 spans 15 residues. Trimming removed 4 bases from V and 5 bases from J, with 18 bases in between. Per germline, CDR1 MGHRA and CDR2 YSYEKL. The CDR3 DNA follows: TGCGCCAGCAGCCCCTTTGAGGGTCTAGGGCACGAGCAGTACTTC. Amino acid sequence: CASSPFEGLGHEQYF.

J is TRBJ1-2 and V is TRBV4-1; D remains ambiguous. CDR1 is MGHRA, CDR2 YSYEKL, per germline. The CDR3 is 14 residues long. V was clipped by 1 base and J by 2 bases, with 8 bases between them. The CDR3 DNA sequence: TGCGCCAGCAGCCAAGCCCCCTACAACTATGGCTACACCTTC. Protein product: CASSQAPYNYGYTF.

This clonotype was observed a handful of times. This rearrangement joins TRBV7-2 to TRBJ2-1; 7 nucleotides match TRBD1. The J call is in doubt because the DNA end fits TRBJ2-7 better. CDR3 length equals 16 residues. Germline V lookup: CDR1 SGHTA, CDR2 FQGNSA. CDR3 nucleotide sequence: TGTGCCAGCAGTTATTCGACAGGGAGACAATACAATGAGCAGTACTTC. The encoded protein is CASSYSTGRQYNEQYF.

Only a few counts were recorded for this clonotype. This may be a read error, as it is one base from a much larger clone. The chain links TRBV6-6 to TRBJ1-2; weak D call: TRBD1 (5 bases). Germline loops: CDR1 MNHNY, CDR2 SVGAGI (reference sequence). V lost 2 bases, J lost 2 bases, and 9 bases lay in between. The CDR3 contains 14 residues. The CDR3 here is CASSYAGRNYGYTF. CDR3 nucleotide sequence: TGTGCCAGCAGTTACGCAGGGAGGAACTATGGCTACACCTTC.

The chain uses TRBV6-6 and TRBJ1-1; the D gene is possibly TRBD1 (6 bases). V was shortened by 5 bases and J by 3 bases, with 16 bases between the two germline ends. The germline V gene has CDR1 MNHNY and CDR2 SVGAGI (reference sequence). The CDR3 is made up of 15 amino acids. The CDR3 protein is CASSPPGTSHTEAFF. The CDR3, as DNA: TGTGCCAGCAGTCCTCCCGGGACAAGTCACACTGAAGCTTTCTTT.

This sequence joins TRBV20-1 and TRBJ1-2; 9 bases line up with TRBD1. V lost 4 bases, J lost 2 bases, and 8 bases stayed unmatched. This CDR3 is built from 15 residues. Germline CDR1 DFQATT, CDR2 SNEGSKA (reference sequence). The DNA for the CDR3 is TGCAGTGCTAACCCCCGGACAGGGGTAAACTATGGCTACACCTTC. Amino acid sequence: CSANPRTGVNYGYTF.

The chain is built from TRBV7-2 and TRBJ2-3; D is possibly TRBD2 (6 bases). The length of the CDR3 is 16 residues. Trimming left V 3 bases short and J 6 bases short, with 19 bases between. CDR1 and CDR2 from the germline V gene are SGHTA and FQGNSA. DNA for the CDR3: TGTGCCAGCAGCTTGGGGGGACCCCCTGCCCGGGATACGCAGTATTTT. It is translated as CASSLGGPPARDTQYF.

This clonotype showed up just a few times. The chain is built from TRBV6-2 or TRBV6-3 and TRBJ2-7; D might be TRBD1 (5 bases). CDR1 is MNHEY and CDR2 is SVGEGT in the germline V gene. The CDR3 runs 13 residues. Trimming shortened V by 4 bases and J by 2 bases, and 9 bases separated the two germline ends. CDR3 coding DNA: TGTGCCAGCAGTTCATCGGACACCTACGAGCAGTACTTC. It translates to CASSSSDTYEQYF.

CDR3 nucleotide sequence: TGTGCCAGCAGCCAAGATTCGGGACTAGCGGGAGGTCGGCAGTTCTTC. Protein: CASSQDSGLAGGRQFF. The V and J genes are TRBV3-1 and TRBJ2-1, with TRBD2 matching 15 bases. The CDR3 spans 16 residues. Germline V lookup: CDR1 LGHDT, CDR2 YNNKEL (reference sequence). V shed 0 bases, J shed 12 bases, and the junction held 6 bases outside the gene matches.

This chain joins TRBV4-2 and TRBJ2-2; 9 bases map to TRBD2. The germline V gene encodes CDR1 LGHNA and CDR2 YNFKEQ. The V gene end was trimmed by 0 bases and the J gene end by 4 bases; junction bases not matched to a gene: 3. CDR3 length: 16 residues. CDR3 protein: CASSQDSSGTTGELFF. The CDR3 coding sequence is TGTGCCAGCAGCCAAGATTCTAGCGGGACCACCGGGGAGCTGTTTTTT.

The chain combines TRBV20-1 with TRBJ1-5; D not certain. Trimming took off 2 bases at V and 2 bases at J, with 7 bases between the two ends. The CDR3 is made up of 13 amino acids. Germline values: CDR1 DFQATT, CDR2 SNEGSKA (reference sequence). The CDR3 nucleotides are TGCAGTGCTAGATATGGGGGCAATCAGCCCCAGCATTTT. Translating it yields CSARYGGNQPQHF.

As for this clonotype: A much larger clone lies a single base off, so this may be a read error. The chain couples TRBV6-5 to TRBJ2-1; D perhaps matches TRBD1 (6 bases). The J call is uncertain, as TRBJ2-7 better fits the DNA end. CDR1 MNHEY and CDR2 SVGAGI come from the germline V gene. This CDR3 has 13 residues. CDR3 nucleotides: TGTGCCAGCTTCACCCGACAGGACTACGAGCAGTACTTC. Protein sequence: CASFTRQDYEQYF.

This clonotype was found a few times. The chain links TRBV7-9 to TRBJ2-7; weak D call: TRBD2 (6 bases). The CDR3 loop spans 15 amino acids. Trimming stripped 10 bases from V and 1 base from J, with 20 bases between. Germline V gene sequence: CDR1 SEHNR, CDR2 FQNEAQ (reference sequence). The CDR3 nucleotides are TGTGCCACCGTCGCAGTCTTGGCGGGATCCTACGAGCAGTACTTC. It encodes CATVAVLAGSYEQYF.

The rearrangement uses TRBV5-1 and TRBJ2-1, with 8 bases matching TRBD2. The length of the CDR3 is 20 residues. Germline V lookup: CDR1 SGHRS, CDR2 YFSETQ. Losses at the gene ends were 4 bases for V and 0 bases for J; bases not matched to a gene: 18. The CDR3 coding sequence is TGCGCCAGCAGCCGAAGACGGACTAGCTCCGAATCGAGCTCCTACAATGAGCAGTTCTTC. This translates into CASSRRRTSSESSSYNEQFF.